The 11 T cell receptor beta chains below all came from one sample that was sequenced in a study of cytomegalovirus exposure and HLA in healthy donors. The repertoire was sequenced with immunoSEQ multiplex PCR; TCRdb's copy has only in-frame clones and lacks some. The sample contains about 240,000 clones, around 85% of which appear only once. Sequencing input: PBMCs. The receptor source for this set is a woman younger than 45 in good health and CMV-seropositive.

J is TRBJ2-2 and V is TRBV30; maybe TRBD1 (6 bases). This CDR3 contains 14 residues. Trimming cost V 7 bases and J 3 bases, with 15 bases left between them. CDR1 and CDR2 (germline): GTSNPN, SVGIG (reference sequence). DNA for the CDR3: TGTGCCTTCTCCCGGACAGAATACACCGGGGAGCTGTTTTTT. Protein sequence: CAFSRTEYTGELFF.

V gene TRBV18 combines with J gene TRBJ1-2, with D possibly matching TRBD1 (5 bases). Trimming pared 3 bases from V and 2 bases from J, leaving 13 bases between. The germline gives CDR1 KGHSH, CDR2 LQKENI. CDR3 size: 15 residues. The CDR3: CASSPSTGANYGYTF. The CDR3 DNA follows: TGTGCCAGCTCACCTAGCACAGGCGCGAACTATGGCTACACCTTC.

This clone was observed a few times. The rearrangement links TRBV28 to TRBJ1-5; D remains unclear. Germline V gene lookup returns CDR1 MDHEN and CDR2 SYDVKM. The CDR3 length is 12 residues. V gave up 3 bases and J gave up 5 bases, with 5 bases separating them. CDR3 sequence reads: CASSLEYQPQHF. The CDR3 region has the DNA TGTGCCAGCAGTTTGGAGTATCAGCCCCAGCATTTT.

The CDR3 nucleotides are TGTGCCAGCAGCGGTCCGACAGGGTTGAGCTCGAACACCGGGGAGCTGTTTTTT. Amino acid sequence: CASSGPTGLSSNTGELFF. This chain joins TRBV7-9 and TRBJ2-2; 7 positions agree with TRBD1. CDR1 and CDR2 from the germline V gene are SEHNR and FQNEAQ (reference sequence). Trimming cost V 5 bases and J 0 bases; bases outside gene matches: 12. The CDR3 extends over 18 amino acids.

This clone was observed a few times. The chain links TRBV15 to TRBJ2-4; possible D gene TRBD1, 6 bases. The CDR3 totals 15 residues. Trimming removed 0 bases from V and 9 bases from J, with 15 bases in between. CDR1 and CDR2 from the germline V gene are LNHNV and YYDKDF (reference sequence). The CDR3 nucleotides read TGTGCCACCAGCAGAGATAGTGCTGGGGGCGGCATTCAGTACTTC. It is translated as CATSRDSAGGGIQYF.

V gene TRBV29-1 combines with J gene TRBJ1-2, with 7 positions matching TRBD1. Germline loops: CDR1 SQVTM, CDR2 ANQGSEA. Losses at the gene ends were 5 bases for V and 5 bases for J; bases not matched to a gene: 5. This CDR3 has 12 amino acids. CDR3 loop: CSVYRDSYGYTF. The CDR3 region has the DNA TGCAGCGTTTATAGGGACAGTTATGGCTACACCTTC.

J is TRBJ2-7 and V is TRBV13; tentatively, D is TRBD1 (6 bases). The CDR3 has 13 amino acids. Germline CDR1 and CDR2: PRHDT and FYEKMQ (reference sequence). Trimming shortened V by 0 bases and J by 12 bases, and 15 bases separated the two germline ends. CDR3 protein: CASSLGSPPGAYF. CDR3 nucleotide sequence: TGTGCCAGCAGCTTAGGATCCCCCCCAGGGGCGTACTTC.

The V gene is TRBV29-1, the J gene TRBJ1-1, with 8 bases lining up with TRBD1. This CDR3 is built from 16 residues. From germline, CDR1 is SQVTM and CDR2 ANQGSEA. The ends lost 3 bases at V and 5 bases at J; junction bases unmatched: 14. The CDR3 spells CSVERAGGAKTTEAFF. The CDR3 nucleotides are TGCAGCGTTGAGAGGGCAGGGGGCGCGAAGACGACTGAAGCTTTCTTT.

This chain links TRBV6-6 with TRBJ1-1; D call uncertain. Germline CDR1 is MNHNY and CDR2 is SVGAGI (reference sequence). Trimming took 0 bases from V and 4 from J, leaving 9 bases between them. The CDR3 loop spans 14 amino acids. The CDR3 region is CASSYSIGFTEAFF. The CDR3 DNA reads TGTGCCAGCAGTTACTCGATCGGTTTCACTGAAGCTTTCTTT.

The chain joins TRBV27 to TRBJ2-3, with D possibly matching TRBD2 (5 bases). Per the germline V gene, CDR1 is MNHEY and CDR2 is SMNVEV (reference sequence). CDR3 size: 14 residues. Trimming removed 2 bases from V and 2 bases from J, with 8 bases in between. CDR3 bases: TGTGCCAGCAGTTTAGGGCTAGCCACAGATACGCAGTATTTT. It is translated as CASSLGLATDTQYF.

The chain couples TRBV7-9 to TRBJ2-3; D perhaps matches TRBD2 (5 bases). The V and J ends lost 0 bases and 2 bases respectively, with 9 bases between them. The CDR3 has 15 residues. The germline V gene has CDR1 SEHNR and CDR2 FQNEAQ (reference sequence). The CDR3 region is CASSLAQADTDTQYF. The CDR3 DNA reads TGTGCCAGCAGCTTAGCACAAGCGGACACAGATACGCAGTATTTT.